A single sample gave rise to the 20 T cell receptor beta chains below, sequenced in a study of T-cell reconstitution after alpha-beta-depleted transplantation in children. Unique molecular identifiers featured in how the TCRbeta library was prepared. TCRdb reprocessed the PCR reads via MiXCR and lists one record per CDR3 protein. Among roughly 400,000 distinct CDR3 sequences listed, roughly 43% were seen once. The sequencing here drew on PBMCs, taken before TCRalphabeta/CD19-depleted stem cell transplant. These TCRs come from a girl aged 2 to 9 with aplastic anemia, due to receive a stem cell transplant.

This rearrangement joins TRBV6-5 to TRBJ1-2; TRBD1 matches at 7 bases. This CDR3 region has 15 residues. With 2 bases clipped from V and 4 bases from J, the junction kept 7 bases outside the gene matches. The V gene's germline CDR1 is MNHEY and CDR2 SVGAGI. The chain's CDR3 is CASSYRRGTAYGYTF. The CDR3 region has the DNA TGTGCCAGCAGTTACCGGCGGGGGACAGCCTATGGCTACACCTTC.

This chain joins TRBV4-1 and TRBJ1-2; 11 bases line up with TRBD1. Germline V lookup: CDR1 MGHRA, CDR2 YSYEKL. This CDR3 contains 14 residues. The J segment lost 7 bases and the V segment lost 5 bases, leaving 6 bases of the junction unmatched. CDR3 region: CASSYGTGGRGYTF. As DNA, the CDR3 is TGCGCCAGCAGCTACGGGACAGGGGGTCGTGGCTACACCTTC.

J is TRBJ2-1 and V is TRBV4-1; D not resolved. Deletions cut 0 bases from V and 2 bases from J, with 8 bases between. The CDR3 runs 15 residues. Germline V gene lookup returns CDR1 MGHRA and CDR2 YSYEKL. CDR3 residues: CASSQDRGTYNEQFF. In nucleotides, the CDR3 is TGCGCCAGCAGCCAAGATCGCGGCACCTACAATGAGCAGTTCTTC.

This clonotype was seen a handful of times. The chain carries TRBV20-1 and TRBJ2-6; D unresolved. Germline V gene lookup returns CDR1 DFQATT and CDR2 SNEGSKA (reference sequence). The germline V and J ends were trimmed by 1 base and 0 bases, with 13 bases remaining between them. The CDR3 has 17 amino acids. CDR3 sequence (DNA): TGCAGTGCTAGAGGGATTGACCTAAGCTCTGGGGCCAACGTCCTGACTTTC. It codes for CSARGIDLSSGANVLTF.

This clonotype has at least ten counts. J is TRBJ2-1 and V is TRBV6-4, with 8 bases identical to TRBD2. This CDR3 spans 17 amino acids. CDR1 is MRHNA and CDR2 is SNTAGT in the germline V gene. The J segment lost 3 bases and the V segment lost 9 bases, leaving 16 bases of the junction unmatched. The DNA for the CDR3 is TGTGCCAGTCCCAGCGGGAGCCCCCCTGATATCTACAATGAGCAGTTCTTC. It yields the protein CASPSGSPPDIYNEQFF.

Many counts were recorded for this clonotype. The CDR3 nucleotides are TGTGCCAGCAGTGATAAGGGACTAGCGGTTCAAGAGACCCAGTACTTC. Encoded protein: CASSDKGLAVQETQYF. The chain recombines TRBV2 with TRBJ2-5; 11 bases map to TRBD2. The V gene's germline CDR1 is SNHLY and CDR2 FYNNEI. Trimming at V came to 3 bases and at J to 2 bases, leaving 5 bases not matched to a gene. The CDR3 spans 16 residues.

The chain has TRBV2 and TRBJ1-5; possibly TRBD1 for D (6 bases). Trimming took 8 bases from V and 5 from J, leaving 10 bases between them. Per the germline V gene, CDR1 is SNHLY and CDR2 is FYNNEI. This CDR3 has 12 residues. The CDR3 DNA follows: TGTGCCAGCGGGGACATGGATCAGCCCCAGCATTTT. Encoded protein: CASGDMDQPQHF.

This chain connects TRBV29-1 to TRBJ2-2; a weak D match, TRBD1 (6 bases). V gave up 4 bases and J gave up 4 bases, with 19 bases separating them. Per germline, CDR1 SQVTM and CDR2 ANQGSEA. This CDR3 comprises 16 residues. CDR3 bases: TGCAGCGTTGGAACGACCGGGACAAGGCTCACCGGGGAGCTGTTTTTT. The encoded protein is CSVGTTGTRLTGELFF.

V is TRBV6-2 or TRBV6-3 and J is TRBJ2-6; TRBD1 matches 9 bases. V dropped 0 bases and J dropped 4; count of bases not matched to a gene: 7. The germline CDR1 and CDR2 sequences are MNHEY and SVGEGT. The CDR3 has 18 amino acids. CDR3 amino acids: CASSYSKGQGSGANVLTF. The CDR3 DNA reads as TGTGCCAGCAGTTACTCGAAGGGACAGGGCAGCGGGGCCAACGTCCTGACTTTC.

CDR3 protein: CSASTGVANQPQHF. CDR3 coding DNA: TGCAGTGCTAGTACGGGGGTAGCCAATCAGCCCCAGCATTTT. V and J are TRBV20-1 and TRBJ1-5, with D possibly being TRBD1 (5 bases). The germline V and J ends were trimmed by 3 bases and 3 bases, with 12 bases remaining between them. The CDR3 spans 14 residues. Germline V gives CDR1 DFQATT, CDR2 SNEGSKA (reference sequence).

This clonotype was counted at least ten times. The chain combines TRBV5-5 with TRBJ2-7; TRBD2 is a possible D gene (6 bases). V was pared by 4 bases and J by 5 bases, with 19 bases between. Germline CDR1 is SGHKS and CDR2 is YYEKEE (reference sequence). The CDR3 totals 15 residues. For the CDR3, the DNA is TGTGCCAGCAGCGCTGTGGGGGGTCCCCCCAACGAGCAGTACTTC. Amino acids: CASSAVGGPPNEQYF.

V and J are TRBV10-2 and TRBJ2-1; D remains ambiguous. V was cut by 9 bases and J by 12 bases, with 15 bases left in between. The CDR3 has 11 amino acids. Germline values: CDR1 WSHSY, CDR2 SAAADI. CDR3 sequence reads: CASRGGRTQFF. In DNA, the CDR3 is TGCGCCAGTCGAGGCGGACGGACGCAGTTCTTC.

This clonotype was picked up many times. The rearrangement links TRBV12-3 or TRBV12-4 to TRBJ1-5, with 7 positions matching TRBD1. V shed 4 bases, J shed 7 bases, and the junction held 7 bases outside the gene matches. The CDR3 sequence is 14 residues long. The CDR3 region is CASSWGTAGQPQHF. The CDR3, as DNA: TGTGCCAGCAGTTGGGGGACAGCGGGACAGCCCCAGCATTTT.

This clonotype was counted between two and nine times. The V and J genes are TRBV7-2 and TRBJ2-3, with 11 positions matching TRBD2. This CDR3 has 15 residues. Trimming cost V 10 bases and J 6 bases; bases outside gene matches: 12. CDR1 SGHTA and CDR2 FQGNSA come from the germline V gene. CDR3 in amino acids: CATSLAGGQGDTQYF. CDR3 DNA: TGTGCCACTTCGTTAGCGGGGGGGCAGGGGGATACGCAGTATTTT.

The chain has TRBV7-9 and TRBJ2-5; 12 nucleotides match TRBD2. The germline gives CDR1 SEHNR, CDR2 FQNEAQ (reference sequence). The trim removed 5 bases at V and 2 bases at J, leaving 6 bases unmatched. CDR3 size: 16 residues. The chain's CDR3 is CASSATGLAGQETQYF. The DNA for the CDR3 is TGTGCCAGCAGCGCGACCGGACTAGCGGGGCAAGAGACCCAGTACTTC.

The V call is TRBV5-5, the J call TRBJ1-4; 8 nucleotides match TRBD1. Germline trimming cut 0 bases from V and 4 bases from J; bases unmatched to any gene: 2. The CDR3 extends over 15 amino acids. Germline CDR1 is SGHKS and CDR2 is YYEKEE (reference sequence). CDR3 amino acids: CASSLGQGFNEKLFF. For the CDR3, the DNA is TGTGCCAGCAGCTTGGGACAGGGGTTTAATGAAAAACTGTTTTTT.

This clonotype was detected only a few times. The chain uses TRBV18 and TRBJ1-1, with D uncertain. There are 15 residues in the CDR3. Trimming shortened V by 6 bases and J by 1 base, and 15 bases separated the two germline ends. The germline V gene has CDR1 KGHSH and CDR2 LQKENI. The CDR3 loop reads CASSPPSDWNTEAFF. CDR3 bases: TGTGCCAGCTCCCCTCCCTCGGACTGGAACACTGAAGCTTTCTTT.

This clonotype is classed as medium-sized. V is TRBV15 and J is TRBJ1-1; D is ambiguous. V was cut by 3 bases and J by 10 bases, with 15 bases left in between. CDR3 size: 13 residues. Germline lookup yields CDR1 LNHNV and CDR2 YYDKDF (reference sequence). CDR3 bases: TGTGCCACCAGCAGGGCTGACATCAAGACAGCTTTCTTT. The encoded protein is CATSRADIKTAFF.

The rearrangement links TRBV6-5 to TRBJ1-2; TRBD1 is a possible D gene (6 bases). V was shortened by 0 bases and J by 7 bases, with 15 bases between the two germline ends. Looked up from germline, CDR1 is MNHEY and CDR2 is SVGAGI. The CDR3 is made up of 15 amino acids. CDR3: CASSYSGGPRSGYTF. The CDR3 DNA reads as TGTGCCAGCAGTTACTCGGGGGGCCCCCGAAGTGGCTACACCTTC.

This clonotype has a handful of counts. The CDR3 is CSVDIPFGPRNEQFF. The CDR3 bases are TGCAGCGTTGACATACCGTTCGGACCTAGGAATGAGCAGTTCTTC. The chain employs TRBV29-1 and TRBJ2-1; D gene uncertain. CDR1 and CDR2 (germline): SQVTM, ANQGSEA. The CDR3 spans 15 residues. Trimming cost V 3 bases and J 7 bases, with 19 bases left between them.